One and the same sample provided the 14 T cell receptor beta chains below, sequenced in a study of blood T cell repertoires in COVID-19. Assay used: immunoSEQ multiplex PCR; TCRdb lists only in-frame clones, some missing. The data show around 59,000 clones, with around 82% seen just once and more than 5.5% held by the top ten. The material sequenced was peripheral blood. The receptors come from a man aged 55-75 years with acute or convalescent COVID-19.

This clone was counted a few times. The rearrangement joins TRBV27 to TRBJ1-4; D might be TRBD1 (5 bases). Germline V gene data show CDR1 as MNHEY and CDR2 as SMNVEV (reference sequence). Trimming took 7 bases from V and 3 from J, leaving 21 bases between them. This CDR3 comprises 17 residues. DNA for the CDR3: TGTGCCAGCACTAGGACTTCAGGGAGGTTGGCTAATGAAAAACTGTTTTTT. This codes for CASTRTSGRLANEKLFF. Complete variable domain (other parts from reference TRBV27 and TRBJ1-4): EAQVTQNPRYLITVTGKKLTVTCSQNMNHEYMSWYRQDPGLGLRQIYYSMNVEVTDKGDVPEGYKVSRKEKRNFPLILESPSPNQTSLYFCASTRTSGRLANEKLFFGSGTQLSVL.

The rearrangement links TRBV6-5 to TRBJ1-5; the D is unclear. Germline CDR1 and CDR2: MNHEY and SVGAGI. This CDR3 is 14 amino acids long. V was trimmed by 6 bases and J by 0 bases, leaving 9 bases between them. The DNA of the CDR3 is TGTGCCAGCAGCCCGGAGTATAGCAATCAGCCCCAGCATTTT. Its protein product is CASSPEYSNQPQHF.

This clone has just a few counts. J is TRBJ2-5 and V is TRBV29-1; D is unresolved. CDR3 length equals 13 residues. CDR1 and CDR2 from the germline V gene are SQVTM and ANQGSEA. Trimming stripped 0 bases from V and 3 bases from J, with 8 bases between. CDR3 DNA: TGCAGCGTTGAAGATTGGGCAGAAGAGACCCAGTACTTC. Protein product: CSVEDWAEETQYF.

This clone was picked up a small number of times. This chain joins TRBV11-2 and TRBJ2-7, with 10 bases matching TRBD1. This CDR3 region has 15 residues. The V gene end was trimmed by 4 bases and the J gene end by 7 bases; junction bases not matched to a gene: 10. Germline V lookup: CDR1 SGHAT, CDR2 FQNNGV. The CDR3 coding sequence is TGTGCCAGCAGCTCCAGGACAGGGGGTTTCGGAGAGCAGTACTTC. It codes for CASSSRTGGFGEQYF.

This clone was counted between two and nine times. The chain uses TRBV9 and TRBJ2-7; the match to TRBD2 covers 12 bases. The V segment lost 3 bases and the J segment 1 base; nucleotides outside the gene matches: 5. CDR3 length equals 16 residues. The germline V gene encodes CDR1 SGDLS and CDR2 YYNGEE. CDR3 loop: CASSEGGLAGSYEQYF. CDR3 nucleotide sequence: TGTGCCAGCAGCGAGGGAGGACTAGCGGGGTCCTACGAGCAGTACTTC. Combining the CDR3 with reference TRBV9 and TRBJ2-7 gives the whole variable domain DSGVTQTPKHLITATGQRVTLRCSPRSGDLSVYWYQQSLDQGLQFLIQYYNGEERAKGNILERFSAQQFPDLHSELNLSSLELGDSALYFCASSEGGLAGSYEQYFGPGTRLTVT.

The chain combines TRBV14 with TRBJ2-5; D perhaps matches TRBD2 (6 bases). The CDR3 runs 13 residues. Germline CDR1 is SGHDN and CDR2 is FVKESK. Trimming removed 0 bases at V and 7 bases at J, with 9 bases between. This chain's CDR3 is CASSQERGGTQYF. Written as DNA, the CDR3 is TGTGCCAGCAGCCAAGAGCGGGGTGGGACCCAGTACTTC.

V usage is TRBV14 and J usage is TRBJ1-6; possibly TRBD1 for D (5 bases). The ends were cut back, 2 bases at V and 9 bases at J, with 8 bases in the middle. The CDR3 has 13 amino acids. Per the germline V gene, CDR1 is SGHDN and CDR2 is FVKESK. The CDR3 DNA reads as TGTGCCAGCAGCCAAATGGGGGGTTCACCCCTCCACTTT. This translates into CASSQMGGSPLHF.

The chain has TRBV3-1 (or the pseudogene TRBV3-2) and TRBJ2-5, with 10 positions matching TRBD2. CDR1 is LGHDT and CDR2 is YNNKEL in the germline V gene (reference sequence). The junction had 17 bases not matched to a gene; V was cut back by 5 bases and J by 5 bases. The CDR3 extends over 18 amino acids. The chain's CDR3 is CASSSGQGPGLARETQYF. The CDR3 DNA is TGTGCCAGCAGCTCGGGCCAGGGCCCGGGACTAGCGCGCGAGACCCAGTACTTC.

This clone was seen a single time. The V call is TRBV11-2, the J call TRBJ2-3; TRBD2 agrees at 11 bases. Germline trimming cut 5 bases from V and 6 bases from J; bases unmatched to any gene: 16. This CDR3 has 18 amino acids. Germline CDR1 and CDR2: SGHAT and FQNNGV. This chain's CDR3 is CASSPAGVRSGGEDTQYF. For the CDR3, the DNA is TGTGCCAGCAGCCCAGCGGGTGTGCGTAGCGGGGGGGAGGATACGCAGTATTTT.

This chain connects TRBV9 to TRBJ2-7, with D perhaps TRBD2 (6 bases). Trimming shortened V by 2 bases and J by 1 base, and 10 bases separated the two germline ends. CDR3 size: 14 residues. Germline V lookup: CDR1 SGDLS, CDR2 YYNGEE. For the CDR3, the DNA is TGTGCCAGCAGCGTTTTAGCGGAGTCCTACGAGCAGTACTTC. It encodes CASSVLAESYEQYF.

The rearrangement links TRBV11-2 to TRBJ1-1, with 8 nucleotides matching TRBD1. CDR3 length equals 15 residues. Germline CDR1 SGHAT, CDR2 FQNNGV. The trim removed 0 bases at V and 5 bases at J, leaving 5 bases unmatched. This CDR3 is CASSLERTGRTEAFF. The DNA of the CDR3 is TGTGCCAGCAGCTTAGAACGGACAGGGAGGACTGAAGCTTTCTTT. Using reference TRBV11-2 and TRBJ1-1 for the parts outside the CDR3, the full variable domain is EAGVAQSPRYKIIEKRQSVAFWCNPISGHATLYWYQQILGQGPKLLIQFQNNGVVDDSQLPKDRFSAERLKGVDSTLKIQPAKLEDSAVYLCASSLERTGRTEAFFGQGTRLTVV.

This chain joins TRBV5-1 and TRBJ1-3; D is uncertain. Deletions cut 0 bases from V and 0 bases from J, with 7 bases between. The CDR3 sequence is 15 residues long. CDR1 SGHRS and CDR2 YFSETQ come from the germline V gene. The CDR3 here is CASSLGRNSGNTIYF. CDR3 DNA: TGCGCCAGCAGCTTGGGGCGGAACTCTGGAAACACCATATATTTT.

The chain has TRBV6-6 and TRBJ2-3, with a weak D call TRBD1 (6 bases). Trimming removed 3 bases from V and 2 bases from J, with 9 bases in between. The germline CDR1 and CDR2 sequences are MNHNY and SVGAGI (reference sequence). The CDR3 is 14 residues long. The CDR3 is CASSYTGITDTQYF. The DNA of the CDR3 is TGTGCCAGCAGTTATACAGGGATCACAGATACGCAGTATTTT.

This clone has more than one count but fewer than ten. This chain links TRBV7-6 with TRBJ2-3; 7 nucleotides match TRBD2. The germline gives CDR1 SGHVS, CDR2 FNYEAQ. This CDR3 has 15 amino acids. V lost 5 bases and J lost 4; bases outside the gene matches: 9. This CDR3 is CASSGAGPPADTQYF. CDR3 bases: TGTGCCAGCAGCGGAGCGGGACCCCCGGCAGATACGCAGTATTTT.